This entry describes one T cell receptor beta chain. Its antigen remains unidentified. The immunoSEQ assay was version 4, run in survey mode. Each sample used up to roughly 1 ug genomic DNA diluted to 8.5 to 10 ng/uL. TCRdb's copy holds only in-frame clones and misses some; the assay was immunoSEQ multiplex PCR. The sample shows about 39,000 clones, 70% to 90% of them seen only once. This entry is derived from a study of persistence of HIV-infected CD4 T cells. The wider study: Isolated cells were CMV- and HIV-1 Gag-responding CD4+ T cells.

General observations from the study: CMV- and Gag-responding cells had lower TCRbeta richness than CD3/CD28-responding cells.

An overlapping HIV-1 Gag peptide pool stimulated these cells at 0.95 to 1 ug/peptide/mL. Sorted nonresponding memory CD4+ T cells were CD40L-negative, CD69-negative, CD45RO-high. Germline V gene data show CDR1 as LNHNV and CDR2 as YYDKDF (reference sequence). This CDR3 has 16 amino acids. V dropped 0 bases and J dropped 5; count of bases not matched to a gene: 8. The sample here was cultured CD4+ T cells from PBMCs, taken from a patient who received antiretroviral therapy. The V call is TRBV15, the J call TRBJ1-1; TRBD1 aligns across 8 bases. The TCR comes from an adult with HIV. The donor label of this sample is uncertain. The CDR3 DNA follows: TGTGCCACCAGCAGAGACCCAGGGGGCGCAGGAACTGAAGCTTTCTTT. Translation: CATSRDPGGAGTEAFF.